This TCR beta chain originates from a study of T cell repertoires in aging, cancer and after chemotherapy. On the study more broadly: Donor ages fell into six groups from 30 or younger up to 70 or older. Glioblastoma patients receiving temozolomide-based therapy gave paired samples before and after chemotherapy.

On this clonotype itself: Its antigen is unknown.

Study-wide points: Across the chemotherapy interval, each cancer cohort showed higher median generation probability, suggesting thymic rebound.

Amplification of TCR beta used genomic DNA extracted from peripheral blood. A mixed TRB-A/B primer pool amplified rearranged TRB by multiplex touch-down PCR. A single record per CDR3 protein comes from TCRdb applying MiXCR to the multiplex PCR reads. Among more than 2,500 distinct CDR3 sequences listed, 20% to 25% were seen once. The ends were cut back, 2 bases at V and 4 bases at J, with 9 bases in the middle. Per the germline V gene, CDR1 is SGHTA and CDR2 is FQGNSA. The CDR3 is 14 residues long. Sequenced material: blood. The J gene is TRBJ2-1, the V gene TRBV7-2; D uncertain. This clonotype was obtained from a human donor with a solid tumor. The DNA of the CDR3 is TGTGCCAGCAGCTTAAAAACTGGTTACAATGAGCAGTTCTTC. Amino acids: CASSLKTGYNEQFF.